This TCR beta chain is drawn from a study of blood T cell repertoires in COVID-19 (dated by TCRdb to about 2020). In the study overall: Collaborator samples came from the United States, Italy and Spain and covered acute and convalescent phases of COVID-19. Where available, HLA class I and class II types were taken from metadata supplied by the sample provider and were not determined by assay-based typing. The prospective study material was composed of cDNA or gDNA derived from T cells, B-cell-depleted T cells, or PBMCs. Samples were obtained from the ongoing ImmuneRACE study (first 160 participants) and from over 1,000 subjects provided by 6 global collaborators. A freely available public database, intended as a resource for researchers studying the immune response to SARS-CoV-2, is where the repertoires were released. Sample metadata almost always included a de-identified subject ID, COVID-19 status, age in years and sex. Deeply sampled blood TCRbeta repertoires from subjects exposed to, actively infected with, or recovered from COVID-19 were included in the dataset. General study outcomes and caveats: The amount of clinical and demographic metadata varied by source and participant and was provided uncurated.

The immunoSEQ Assay, a bias-controlled multiplex PCR, was used to amplify TCRbeta CDR3 regions from genomic DNA. Per the source publication's procedure: Nucleated cell counts per sample were estimated from amplification of reference gene primers within the assay. To quantify the absolute abundance of each unique TCRbeta CDR3 rearrangement, sequence reads were collapsed and filtered. For each sample, productive Simpson clonality was calculated as the square root of Simpson's diversity index across productive rearrangements. TCRdb provides this immuneACCESS table in a form limited to in-frame rearrangements. Some clones are lacking; in checked studies, under half of them reflect an unresolved V gene, and why the rest are absent is not known. V, J and clone size are taken as reported in that table, and D and trimming were inferred from the DNA itself. The sample contains approximately 160,000 clones, 90% of them found a single time. Nearly 0.55% of the sample is held by the ten biggest clonotypes.

CDR1 and CDR2, looked up from the germline V gene, are MGHRA and YSYEKL. Taken from cysteine to phenylalanine, the CDR3 has 15 residues. The DNA shown is the 45-base CDR3, in frame from base 1. Trimming accounts for 1 base at V and 9 bases at J, while the number of junction bases matched to no gene is 5. Collaborating institutions collected whole blood in K2EDTA tubes following their own protocols. For TCRbeta analysis, collaborators shipped samples in one of three forms: frozen whole blood, isolated PBMCs, or DNA extracted from either of those sample types. Regarding this clone: Its antigen remains unidentified. It has no much larger one-base neighbor in the sample; base qualities were not kept.

This TCR was recovered from a man aged 45-65 years with acute or convalescent COVID-19. The chain employs TRBV4-1 and TRBJ2-2; 10 middle bases align to TRBD1. The specimen was peripheral blood. This receptor carries the CDR3 CASSQAGTGVRELFF. The nucleotides are TGCGCCAGCAGCCAAGCCGGGACAGGGGTGCGGGAGCTGTTTTTT.